This record looks at one TCR beta chain sequence and its context. The record originates from a study of shared clonotypes between healthy human individuals. Trimming shortened V by 0 bases and J by 0 bases, and 5 bases separated the two germline ends. The CDR3 runs to 15 residues. CDR1 is SGHTA, CDR2 FQGTGA, per germline. Sequenced by immunoSEQ multiplex PCR; TCRdb stores in-frame clones only, minus some. The sample records about 960,000 clones, roughly 72% being singletons. This receptor was identified in a man in his late teens or twenties in good health. Specimen: memory CD4+ T cells sorted from blood. Subset: CD45RA-negative fraction. The chain couples TRBV7-3 to TRBJ2-2; D remains ambiguous. The CDR3 loop reads CASSLTTSNTGELFF. DNA of the CDR3: TGTGCCAGCAGCTTAACAACCTCGAACACCGGGGAGCTGTTTTTT.